Below, 22 T cell receptor beta chains from the same sample are listed, as sequenced in a study of shared clonotypes between healthy human individuals. The assay was immunoSEQ multiplex PCR, and TCRdb's table has in-frame clones only and misses some. The sample includes over a million clones, about 74% of them seen just once. Sequencing was done on a sample of memory CD4+ T cells sorted from blood. Described subset: CD45RA-negative fraction. These receptors came from a man between 18 and 29 years old in good health.

This chain uses TRBV20-1 with TRBJ1-2, with D uncertain. The CDR3 is made up of 11 amino acids. Germline loops: CDR1 DFQATT, CDR2 SNEGSKA (reference sequence). The CDR3 loop is CGVEGADGYTF. The CDR3 nucleotides read TGCGGGGTGGAGGGAGCGGATGGCTACACCTTC.

This clone occurred a few times. The chain uses TRBV7-2 and TRBJ2-3; D may be TRBD2 (5 bases). The CDR3 consists of 15 residues. Trimming stripped 5 bases from V and 5 bases from J, with 17 bases between. CDR1 and CDR2 (germline): SGHTA, FQGNSA. CDR3 nucleotides: TGTGCCAGCAGCACCCGGGGAGTTGGGGTAGATACGCAGTATTTT. This encodes CASSTRGVGVDTQYF.

V is TRBV18 and J is TRBJ2-5; 9 bases agree with TRBD2. The CDR3 is made up of 15 amino acids. Germline V gene data show CDR1 as KGHSH and CDR2 as LQKENI. V lost 5 bases to trimming and J lost 3 bases; unmatched junction nucleotides: 7. The CDR3, as DNA: TGTGCCAGCTCAGCTCGCGGGAGGGGAGAAGAGACCCAGTACTTC. Translated: CASSARGRGEETQYF. Combining the CDR3 with reference TRBV18 and TRBJ2-5 gives the whole variable domain NAGVMQNPRHLVRRRGQEARLRCSPMKGHSHVYWYRQLPEEGLKFMVYLQKENIIDESGMPKERFSAEFPKEGPSILRIQQVVRGDSAAYFCASSARGRGEETQYFGPGTRLLVL.

The V call is TRBV29-1, the J call TRBJ2-5; 7 bases match TRBD1. Trimming cost V 6 bases and J 1 base; bases outside gene matches: 5. The CDR3 runs 13 residues. Looked up from germline, CDR1 is SQVTM and CDR2 is ANQGSEA. The CDR3 protein is CSVAQGPQETQYF. As DNA, the CDR3 is TGCAGCGTGGCACAGGGGCCCCAAGAGACCCAGTACTTC.

This sequence joins TRBV6-5 and TRBJ1-1, with D maybe TRBD1 (6 bases). From germline, CDR1 is MNHEY and CDR2 SVGAGI. V was pared by 2 bases and J by 1 base, with 14 bases between. The CDR3 sequence is 16 residues long. CDR3 loop: CASSYVQGGKNTEAFF. DNA of the CDR3: TGTGCCAGCAGTTACGTACAGGGTGGAAAGAACACTGAAGCTTTCTTT.

V and J are TRBV7-9 and TRBJ2-3; possibly TRBD2 for D (5 bases). Germline assignment: CDR1 SEHNR and CDR2 FQNEAQ (reference sequence). V shed 2 bases and J shed 6 bases, with 27 bases lying between them. The CDR3 is 19 residues long. CDR3 nucleotide sequence: TGTGCCAGCAGCTTAAAGGGCACGAGGGCTGAGTCGGAAGCGGATACGCAGTATTTT. This codes for CASSLKGTRAESEADTQYF.

V gene TRBV6-4 combines with J gene TRBJ2-6; D remains ambiguous. V lost 3 bases to trimming and J lost 2 bases, with 5 bases between them. CDR1 and CDR2 (germline): MRHNA, SNTAGT. This CDR3 is 14 amino acids long. This CDR3 is CASSERAGANVLTF. CDR3 DNA: TGTGCCAGCAGTGAAAGGGCTGGGGCCAACGTCCTGACTTTC.

The CDR3 DNA reads as TGTGCCAGCAGCAGGGGGTTGGGTGACACCATATATTTT. Protein: CASSRGLGDTIYF. The rearrangement joins TRBV7-6 to TRBJ1-3; weak D call: TRBD1 (6 bases). The germline V and J ends were trimmed by 5 bases and 8 bases, with 13 bases remaining between them. This CDR3 spans 13 amino acids. The germline V gene has CDR1 SGHVS and CDR2 FNYEAQ.

Points on this clone: The sample carries other DNA sequences with the same CDR3. V and J are TRBV10-3 and TRBJ1-4; D call uncertain. V lost 0 bases, J lost 0 bases, and 11 bases lay in between. Per germline, CDR1 ENHRY and CDR2 SYGVKD. This CDR3 has 17 amino acids. This CDR3 reads CAISESGSLATNEKLFF. As DNA, the CDR3 is TGTGCCATCAGTGAGTCGGGCAGCCTAGCAACTAATGAAAAACTGTTTTTT.

The V gene is TRBV21-1, the J gene TRBJ2-3; whether TRBD2, the table's D call, matches the DNA was not checked. TRBV21-1 is a documented pseudogene. The CDR3 runs 16 residues. The CDR3 protein is CASSKALFVATDTQYF. In nucleotides, the CDR3 is TGTGCCAGCAGCAAAGCGCTTTTCGTAGCAACAGATACGCAGTATTTT.

The chain carries TRBV19 and TRBJ2-7; D remains unclear. Germline V gives CDR1 LNHDA, CDR2 SQIVND (reference sequence). Trimming removed 5 bases at V and 4 bases at J, with 12 bases between. The CDR3 is 13 amino acids. Here the CDR3 DNA reads TGTGCCAGTAGTGCCTCTAGTCGATACGAGCAGTACTTC. Protein: CASSASSRYEQYF.

This clone was detected only once. The CDR3: CASSDGGFNEKLFF. The CDR3 nucleotides read TGTGCCAGCAGTGATGGCGGTTTTAATGAAAAACTGTTTTTT. This chain joins TRBV2 and TRBJ1-4; unclear D gene. V lost 3 bases and J lost 4, with 9 bases in between. The CDR3 covers 14 residues. Germline CDR1 and CDR2: SNHLY and FYNNEI. Full variable domain (rest looked up from reference TRBV2 and TRBJ1-4): EPEVTQTPSHQVTQMGQEVILRCVPISNHLYFYWYRQILGQKVEFLVSFYNNEISEKSEIFDDQFSVERPDGSNFTLKIRSTKLEDSAMYFCASSDGGFNEKLFFGSGTQLSVL.

The V call is TRBV6-5, the J call TRBJ2-2, with 11 bases fitting TRBD2. CDR1 is MNHEY and CDR2 is SVGAGI in the germline V gene. This CDR3 contains 15 residues. V was pared by 6 bases and J by 0 bases, with 0 bases of the junction left unmatched. CDR3 amino acids: CASRLAGANTGELFF. The CDR3 nucleotides read TGTGCCAGCAGACTAGCGGGAGCGAACACCGGGGAGCTGTTTTTT.

About this clone itself: Other DNA sequences within the sample encode an identical CDR3. The chain carries TRBV20-1 and TRBJ2-1, with D uncertain. The CDR3 has 11 residues. V lost 0 bases and J 7 bases, leaving 4 bases between the germline ends. In germline, CDR1 is DFQATT, CDR2 SNEGSKA (reference sequence). DNA of the CDR3: TGCAGTGCTAGAGATATAAATGAGCAGTTCTTC. The encoded protein is CSARDINEQFF.

V gene TRBV5-1 combines with J gene TRBJ2-2; the D call may be TRBD1 or TRBD2 (5 bases each). Looked up from germline, CDR1 is SGHRS and CDR2 is YFSETQ. This CDR3 is 16 amino acids long. Trimming removed 4 bases from V and 0 bases from J, with 13 bases in between. CDR3 loop: CASSGLTATNTGELFF. The CDR3 nucleotides read TGCGCCAGCAGCGGACTGACAGCTACGAACACCGGGGAGCTGTTTTTT.

This chain uses TRBV4-2 with TRBJ1-1, with D uncertain. V was trimmed by 0 bases and J by 7 bases, leaving 9 bases between them. Germline CDR1 reads LGHNA; CDR2 reads YNFKEQ. The CDR3 is 13 residues long. CDR3 loop: CASSQDLQLEAFF. For the CDR3, the DNA is TGTGCCAGCAGCCAAGATCTTCAGCTTGAAGCTTTCTTT.

In nucleotides, the CDR3 is TGTGCCAGCAGTTTTCTACCCGGGACTAGGAACACCGGGGAGCTGTTTTTT. Its translation is CASSFLPGTRNTGELFF. J is TRBJ2-2 and V is TRBV27; 8 bases align to TRBD2. CDR1 and CDR2 (germline): MNHEY, SMNVEV (reference sequence). The junction had 7 bases not matched to a gene; V was cut back by 3 bases and J by 1 base. CDR3 length: 17 residues.

This rearrangement joins TRBV6-1 to TRBJ2-7, with no clear D. Germline lookup yields CDR1 MNHNS and CDR2 SASEGT. The CDR3 consists of 16 residues. V was pared by 0 bases and J by 3 bases, with 15 bases between. The DNA of the CDR3 is TGTGCCAGCAGTGAAGCGGCGGAGTCCCCAATCTACGAGCAGTACTTC. This codes for CASSEAAESPIYEQYF.

V and J are TRBV15 and TRBJ2-1; no definite D call. CDR1 and CDR2 (germline): LNHNV, YYDKDF (reference sequence). The CDR3 consists of 12 residues. The V and J ends lost 1 base and 14 bases respectively, with 12 bases between them. The CDR3 coding sequence is TGTGCCACCAGCAGAGTGGGTGGTGGGAAGTTCTTC. This codes for CATSRVGGGKFF.

The rearrangement joins TRBV10-3 to TRBJ2-2; 12 bases are shared with TRBD2. This CDR3 region has 16 residues. Germline V gene lookup returns CDR1 ENHRY and CDR2 SYGVKD. V lost 2 bases and J lost 5; bases outside the gene matches: 3. The CDR3 sequence is CAISERTSGTTGELFF. DNA for the CDR3: TGTGCCATCAGTGAGAGGACTAGCGGGACTACCGGGGAGCTGTTTTTT.

CDR3 sequence (DNA): TGTGCCAGCAGTCCCGATATAGGGCCGGATACGCAGTATTTT. Translation: CASSPDIGPDTQYF. The rearrangement uses TRBV2 and TRBJ2-3, with D unresolved. This CDR3 comprises 14 residues. Between the trimmed V and J ends, which lost 5 bases and 6 bases, there was a span of 15 bases. Per the germline V gene, CDR1 is SNHLY and CDR2 is FYNNEI.

V usage is TRBV7-9 and J usage is TRBJ2-3, with TRBD1 matching 7 bases. Germline CDR1 is SEHNR and CDR2 is FQNEAQ (reference sequence). The CDR3 length is 14 residues. V was pared by 6 bases and J by 7 bases, with 10 bases of the junction left unmatched. CDR3 amino acids: CASSFDRVKNTQYF. The CDR3 DNA follows: TGTGCCAGCAGTTTCGACAGGGTAAAAAATACGCAGTATTTT.